A selection of T cell receptor beta chains follows, all from one sample in a study of cytomegalovirus exposure and HLA in healthy donors. The assay was immunoSEQ multiplex PCR, and TCRdb's table has in-frame clones only and misses some. Among 100,000 to 150,000 clones listed, about 73% were seen once. Specimen: PBMCs. Source of these receptors: a human donor in good health. Each CDR3 is given with its conserved first and last residue. Each record gives: J gene, clone size, D gene, V gene, CDR3 DNA, CDR3 protein. A D gene is named only where the DNA matches it firmly. Only part of the rows carry a size: once, few, many, or a class if the clone is expanded.

TRBJ1-4 - - TRBV9 TGTGCCAGCAGCGCAGGCACCCTATCAACTAATGAAAAACTGTTTTTT CASSAGTLSTNEKLFF
TRBJ1-4 - - TRBV6-5 TGTGCCAGCAGTCCCGAGGGCTTTGAAAAACTGTTTTTT CASSPEGFEKLFF
TRBJ1-2 once TRBD1 TRBV5-6 TGTGCCAGCAGCCCTGGGACAGGGGCCTATGGCTACACCTTC CASSPGTGAYGYTF
TRBJ2-7 few TRBD2 TRBV15 TGTGCCACCAGCAGACCTAGCGGGAGGGGCGAGCAGTACTTC CATSRPSGRGEQYF
TRBJ1-6 - TRBD1 TRBV19 TGTGCCAGTAGTATGCCGATGTCGACAGGGAGTAAGTCACCCCTCCACTTT CASSMPMSTGSKSPLHF
TRBJ2-3 - - TRBV7-6 TGTGCCAGCGGCCTGACTGATACGCAGTATTTT CASGLTDTQYF
TRBJ1-4 - TRBD1 TRBV5-1 TGCGCCAGCAGCGGGCAGGGGGGACCAACTAATGAAAAACTGTTTTTT CASSGQGGPTNEKLFF
TRBJ1-2 - - TRBV27 TGTGCCAGCAGTCTGACAGGCGCCTATGGCTACACCTTC CASSLTGAYGYTF
TRBJ1-4 - - TRBV7-9 TGTGCCAGCAGCCCTGGGGCAGGGCCTAATGAAAAACTGTTTTTT CASSPGAGPNEKLFF
TRBJ1-3 few - TRBV30 TGTGCCTGGGGACCCCAGGGAATAAAGGGAAACACCATATATTTT CAWGPQGIKGNTIYF
TRBJ2-7 - TRBD1 TRBV30 TGTGCCTGGAGTGTGGGACAGGGCCCCTACGAGCAGTACTTC CAWSVGQGPYEQYF
TRBJ1-1 - TRBD1 TRBV6-6 TGTGCCAGCAGCCTACAGGGGGTCACTGAAGCTTTCTTT CASSLQGVTEAFF
TRBJ1-1 - - TRBV6-4 TGTGCCAGCACCCTACAGGTAAGGATGAACACTGAAGCTTTCTTT CASTLQVRMNTEAFF
TRBJ2-1 - - TRBV2 TGTGCCAGCAGTGGACTAGTGGTCTACAATGAGCAGTTCTTC CASSGLVVYNEQFF
TRBJ2-7 - TRBD1 TRBV4-2 TGTGCCAGCAGCCCCCGGGACAGGGCTTCCTACGAGCAGTACTTC CASSPRDRASYEQYF
TRBJ2-7 - TRBD2 TRBV7-3 TGTGCCAGCAGCCCTAGGGGCCGGACTAGCGGGAGCTCCTACGAGCAGTACTTC CASSPRGRTSGSSYEQYF
TRBJ2-7 - TRBD1 TRBV28 TGTGCCAGCCTTGGACAGGGTCACTACGAGCAGTACTTC CASLGQGHYEQYF
TRBJ2-1 few TRBD2 TRBV19 TGTGCCAGTAGTACAAATATGCGGGGGGCCTACAATGAGCAGTTCTTC CASSTNMRGAYNEQFF
TRBJ2-7 - TRBD1 TRBV6-5 TGTGCCAGCAGTTACCGGAACAGGGGCGAGCAGTACTTC CASSYRNRGEQYF
TRBJ2-7 - - TRBV10-1 TGCGCCGGCCGACCCGGAGCGGGCTCCTACGAGCAGTACTTC CAGRPGAGSYEQYF
TRBJ2-3 - TRBD1 TRBV27 TGTGCCAGCAGTTTACAGGGGGCGCGGGGTACGCAGTATTTT CASSLQGARGTQYF
TRBJ2-2 - - TRBV7-2 TGTGCCAGCAGCACGGTAGCGACAACGAACACCGGGGAGCTGTTTTTT CASSTVATTNTGELFF
TRBJ1-1 - - TRBV25-1 TGTGCCAGCAGTTTCACAGGGTATAGCACTGAAGCTTTCTTT CASSFTGYSTEAFF
TRBJ2-7 - - TRBV5-1 TGCGCCAGCAGCTATCGGCGGGGCCCCTACGAGCAGTACTTC CASSYRRGPYEQYF
TRBJ1-1 - - TRBV30 TGTGCCTTCTTACAGGTGAACACTGAAGCTTTCTTT CAFLQVNTEAFF
TRBJ2-1 - TRBD2 TRBV5-6 TGTGCCAGCAGCTTTCTAGCGGGGGGGCAGAATGAGCAGTTCTTC CASSFLAGGQNEQFF
TRBJ1-3 - - TRBV27 TGTGCCAGCAGTTTGCAGGGGCACTCTGGAAACACCATATATTTT CASSLQGHSGNTIYF
TRBJ2-6 - TRBD1 TRBV30 TGTGCCTGGAGTTACGGGCAGGGGGCACTCTCTGGGGCCAACGTCCTGACTTTC CAWSYGQGALSGANVLTF
TRBJ1-5 - TRBD1 TRBV30 TGTGCCTGGAGTGCGTCGGACAGGATGAGGCCCCAGCATTTT CAWSASDRMRPQHF
TRBJ2-7 once - TRBV28 TGTGCCAGCGGGGCCGGGCCAATCTACGAGCAGTACTTC CASGAGPIYEQYF
TRBJ2-1 - - TRBV9 TGTGCCAGCAGCCCAAGCCTCGGGAGCGGCTCCTACAATGAGCAGTTCTTC CASSPSLGSGSYNEQFF
TRBJ1-3 - TRBD1 TRBV7-9 TGTGCCAGCAGCTTATTAATCGACAGGGACCTATTAAACACCATATATTTT CASSLLIDRDLLNTIYF
TRBJ2-5 - - TRBV28 TGTGCCAGCAGTTTTGTCCAGGGGAACCAAGAGACCCAGTACTTC CASSFVQGNQETQYF
TRBJ2-1 - TRBD1 TRBV5-4 TGTGCCAGCAGCCCCGGACAGGGGCGAACCTACAATGAGCAGTTCTTC CASSPGQGRTYNEQFF
TRBJ2-7 - - TRBV7-9 TGTTCCAGCAGCTTTCTACAGGGAAAGGGCCTCTACGAGCAGTACTTC CSSSFLQGKGLYEQYF
TRBJ1-4 - TRBD1 TRBV6-5 TGTGCCAGCAGTGAAAGACAGGGGGGGAAAAAACTGTTTTTT CASSERQGGKKLFF
TRBJ1-3 once TRBD1 TRBV27 TGTGCCAGCAGTTCAGGGACAGGGCTGTCTGGAAACACCATATATTTT CASSSGTGLSGNTIYF
TRBJ1-1 - TRBD1 TRBV7-9 TGTGCCAGCAGCGCGGCCGGGACAGGATTCCACACTGAAGCTTTCTTT CASSAAGTGFHTEAFF
TRBJ2-5 few TRBD2 TRBV9 TGTGCCAGCAGCACTAGCGGGAGATACCAAGAGACCCAGTACTTC CASSTSGRYQETQYF
TRBJ2-1 - - TRBV27 TGTGCCAGCGCTGTCAGCTCCTACAATGAGCAGTTCTTC CASAVSSYNEQFF
TRBJ1-1 - - TRBV5-1 TGCGCCAGCAGCGAACAGGGGAACACTGAAGCTTTCTTT CASSEQGNTEAFF
TRBJ2-7 - - TRBV7-2 TGTGCCAGCAGCTTATTCGGCTCGGGGTCGGCGAAAGCCTACGAGCAGTACTTC CASSLFGSGSAKAYEQYF
TRBJ2-5 once TRBD1 TRBV7-9 TGTGCCAGCAGCTGGGACAGGGGAGAGTACTTC CASSWDRGEYF
TRBJ2-2 few - TRBV7-3 TGTGCCAGCAGCTCCTCTATCACCGGGGAGCTGTTTTTT CASSSSITGELFF
TRBJ2-7 - - TRBV27 TGTGCCAGCAGGGAAGCGGCCGCTAGCTCCTACGAGCAGTACTTC CASREAAASSYEQYF
TRBJ2-7 - TRBD1 TRBV6-6 TGTGCCAGCACCCTGGACAGGAGCTCCTACGAGCAGTACTTC CASTLDRSSYEQYF
TRBJ2-2 few - TRBV5-1 TGCGCCAGCAGCTCCCGGACATCCCGGGGGACCGGGGAGCTGTTTTTT CASSSRTSRGTGELFF